The clone carrying this TCR beta chain showed up just a few times. The sample originates from a study of T-cell reconstitution after alpha-beta-depleted transplantation in children. Preparation of the TCRbeta library was carried out with unique molecular identifiers. TCRdb processed the PCR reads anew with MiXCR; each CDR3 protein has one entry. The sample holds hundreds of thousands of distinct CDR3 sequences, 32% seen once. This CDR3 region has 16 residues. With 5 bases removed from V and 2 bases from J, the gap between germline ends came to 13 bases. Germline CDR1 and CDR2: WSHSY and SAAADI. The rearrangement uses TRBV10-2 and TRBJ2-6; no definite D call. The sequenced sample was PBMCs from the stem cell graft donor, obtained from the stem cell graft. This TCR came from a human donor who donated a stem cell graft to a child with aplastic anemia. CDR3 coding DNA: TGCGCCAGCAGTCCCCCGGCAGGAACTGGGGCCAACGTCCTGACTTTC. This gives the protein CASSPPAGTGANVLTF.